This T cell receptor (beta chain) came from a study of cytomegalovirus exposure and HLA in healthy donors. Whole-study findings and limits: The authors assumed roughly uniform sequencing depth across donors for presence/absence analyses. TCR sequences were mostly rare, though some public TCRs occurred in many donors. The study listed under 200 cytomegalovirus-associated TCR beta chains.

The PCR used 60 Vbeta and 13 Jbeta primers. How the authors handled the data: An analysis performed later counted about 80 million unique TCR beta chains (roughly 11 million of them shared). Sequenced by immunoSEQ multiplex PCR; TCRdb stores in-frame clones only, minus some. Clone size and V and J calls were adopted from that table, with D and trimming inferred from the DNA. Of 150,000 to 160,000 clones listed, roughly 84% were seen once; the top ten hold 2.3%. V shed 0 bases and J shed 4 bases, with 6 bases lying between them. The CDR3 totals 13 residues. Germline V gene data show CDR1 as MNHEY and CDR2 as SMNVEV (reference sequence). As to this clone: Its antigen is not identified.

The chain links TRBV27 to TRBJ1-1; D unresolved. Input material: PBMCs. This clonotype originated in a young woman in good health and CMV-seronegative. CDR3 sequence: CASSLSTRTEAFF. The CDR3 bases are TGTGCCAGCAGTTTATCGACACGCACTGAAGCTTTCTTT.